The present TCR beta chain was sequenced within a study of cytomegalovirus exposure and HLA in healthy donors. CDR3 size: 12 residues. Germline CDR1 and CDR2: SNHLY and FYNNEI. V lost 9 bases, J lost 7 bases, and 14 bases lay in between. This clone was seen only a few times. It was with 60 Vbeta and 13 Jbeta primers that the PCR ran. The assay was immunoSEQ multiplex PCR, and TCRdb's table has in-frame clones only and misses some. This sample yields some 200,000 clones, of which roughly 90% are seen a single time; approximately 1% belongs to the top ten. This receptor was taken from a woman under 30 in good health and CMV-seronegative. The gene calls are TRBV2 and TRBJ2-3; no clear D. The sequencing sample was made of PBMCs. The CDR3 sequence: CASLAWANTQYF. In DNA form, the CDR3 reads TGTGCCAGTCTCGCTTGGGCAAATACGCAGTATTTT.